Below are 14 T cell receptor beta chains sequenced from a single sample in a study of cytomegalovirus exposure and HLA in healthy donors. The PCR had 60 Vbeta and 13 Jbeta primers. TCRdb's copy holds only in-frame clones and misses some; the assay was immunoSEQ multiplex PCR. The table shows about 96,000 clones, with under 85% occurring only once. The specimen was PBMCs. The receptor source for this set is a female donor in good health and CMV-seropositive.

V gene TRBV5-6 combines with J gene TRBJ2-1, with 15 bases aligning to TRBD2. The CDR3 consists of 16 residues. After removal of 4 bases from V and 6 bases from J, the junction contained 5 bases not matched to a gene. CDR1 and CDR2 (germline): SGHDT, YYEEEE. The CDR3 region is CASSRRTSGRVNEQFF. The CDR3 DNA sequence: TGTGCCAGCAGCAGACGGACTAGCGGGAGGGTCAATGAGCAGTTCTTC.

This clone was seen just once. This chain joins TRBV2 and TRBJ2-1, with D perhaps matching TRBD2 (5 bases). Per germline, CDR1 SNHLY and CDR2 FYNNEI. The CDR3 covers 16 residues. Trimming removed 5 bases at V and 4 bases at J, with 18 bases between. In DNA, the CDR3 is TGTGCCAGCAGTCCCTTGGGTCTTTCGGGGTACAATGAGCAGTTCTTC. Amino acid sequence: CASSPLGLSGYNEQFF. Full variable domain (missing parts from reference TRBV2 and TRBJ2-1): EPEVTQTPSHQVTQMGQEVILRCVPISNHLYFYWYRQILGQKVEFLVSFYNNEISEKSEIFDDQFSVERPDGSNFTLKIRSTKLEDSAMYFCASSPLGLSGYNEQFFGPGTRLTVL.

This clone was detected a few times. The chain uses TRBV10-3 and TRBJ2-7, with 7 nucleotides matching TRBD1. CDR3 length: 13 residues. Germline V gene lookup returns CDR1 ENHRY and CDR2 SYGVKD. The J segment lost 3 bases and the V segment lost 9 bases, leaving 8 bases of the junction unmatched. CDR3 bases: TGTGCCATGGGTTCAGGGGGAGTCTACGAGCAGTACTTC. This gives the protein CAMGSGGVYEQYF.

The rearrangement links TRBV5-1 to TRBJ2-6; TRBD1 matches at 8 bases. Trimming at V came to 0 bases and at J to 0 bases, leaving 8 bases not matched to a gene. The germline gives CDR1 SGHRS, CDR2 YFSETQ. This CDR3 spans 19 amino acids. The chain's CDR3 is CASSLGSGQGPSGANVLTF. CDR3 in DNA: TGCGCCAGCAGCTTGGGAAGTGGACAGGGCCCCTCTGGGGCCAACGTCCTGACTTTC.

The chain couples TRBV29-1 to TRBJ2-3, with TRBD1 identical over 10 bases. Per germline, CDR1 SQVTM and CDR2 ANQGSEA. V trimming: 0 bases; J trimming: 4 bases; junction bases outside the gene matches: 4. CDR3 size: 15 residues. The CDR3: CSVEEDRGSPDTQYF. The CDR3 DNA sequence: TGCAGCGTTGAAGAGGACAGGGGGAGCCCAGATACGCAGTATTTT.

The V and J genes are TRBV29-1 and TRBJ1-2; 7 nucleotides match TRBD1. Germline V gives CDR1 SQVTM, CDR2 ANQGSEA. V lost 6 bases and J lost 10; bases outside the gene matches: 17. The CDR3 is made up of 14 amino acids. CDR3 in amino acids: CSVPRTGLKGDYTF. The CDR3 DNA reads TGCAGCGTCCCTCGGACAGGTTTGAAGGGTGACTACACCTTC. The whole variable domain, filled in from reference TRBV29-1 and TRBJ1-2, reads SAVISQKPSRDICQRGTSLTIQCQVDSQVTMMFWYRQQPGQSLTLIATANQGSEATYESGFVIDKFPISRPNLTFSTLTVSNMSPEDSSIYLCSVPRTGLKGDYTFGSGTRLTVV.

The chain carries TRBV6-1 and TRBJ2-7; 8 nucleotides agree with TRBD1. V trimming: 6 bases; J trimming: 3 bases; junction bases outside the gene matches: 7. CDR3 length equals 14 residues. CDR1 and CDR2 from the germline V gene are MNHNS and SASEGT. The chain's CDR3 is CASSRDRGLYEQYF. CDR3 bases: TGTGCCAGCAGCCGTGACAGGGGCCTCTACGAGCAGTACTTC.

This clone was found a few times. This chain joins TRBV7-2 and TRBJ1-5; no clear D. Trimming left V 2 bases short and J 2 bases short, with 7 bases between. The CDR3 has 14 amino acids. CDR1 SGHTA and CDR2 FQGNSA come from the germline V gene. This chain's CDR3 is CASSLIGGNQPQHF. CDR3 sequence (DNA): TGTGCCAGCAGCTTAATCGGAGGCAATCAGCCCCAGCATTTT.

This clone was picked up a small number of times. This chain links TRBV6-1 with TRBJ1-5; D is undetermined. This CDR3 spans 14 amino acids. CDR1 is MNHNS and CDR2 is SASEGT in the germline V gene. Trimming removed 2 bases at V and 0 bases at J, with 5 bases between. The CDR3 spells CASSEPHSNQPQHF. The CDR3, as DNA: TGTGCCAGCAGTGAACCACATAGCAATCAGCCCCAGCATTTT.

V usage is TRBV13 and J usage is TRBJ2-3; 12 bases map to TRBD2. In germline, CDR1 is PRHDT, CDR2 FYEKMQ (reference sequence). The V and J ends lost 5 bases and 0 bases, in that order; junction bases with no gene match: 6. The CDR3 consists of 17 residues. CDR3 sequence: CASSARTSGASTDTQYF. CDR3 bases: TGTGCCAGCAGCGCCCGGACTAGCGGGGCTAGCACAGATACGCAGTATTTT. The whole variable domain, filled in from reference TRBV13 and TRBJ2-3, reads AAGVIQSPRHLIKEKRETATLKCYPIPRHDTVYWYQQGPGQDPQFLISFYEKMQSDKGSIPDRFSAQQFSDYHSELNMSSLELGDSALYFCASSARTSGASTDTQYFGPGTRLTVL.

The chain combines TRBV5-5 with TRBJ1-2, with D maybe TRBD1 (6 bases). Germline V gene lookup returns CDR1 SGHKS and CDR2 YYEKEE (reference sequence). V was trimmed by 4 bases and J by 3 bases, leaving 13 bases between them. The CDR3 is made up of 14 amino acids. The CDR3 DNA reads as TGTGCCAGCAGCCCGGGAGGGGGGTACTATGGCTACACCTTC. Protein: CASSPGGGYYGYTF.

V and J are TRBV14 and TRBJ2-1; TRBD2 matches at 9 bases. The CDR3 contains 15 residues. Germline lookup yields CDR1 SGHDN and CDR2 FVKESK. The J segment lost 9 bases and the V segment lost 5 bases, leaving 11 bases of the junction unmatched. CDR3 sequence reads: CASSDRTGGGAEQFF. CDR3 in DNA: TGTGCCAGCAGCGACCGGACAGGCGGGGGGGCTGAGCAGTTCTTC.

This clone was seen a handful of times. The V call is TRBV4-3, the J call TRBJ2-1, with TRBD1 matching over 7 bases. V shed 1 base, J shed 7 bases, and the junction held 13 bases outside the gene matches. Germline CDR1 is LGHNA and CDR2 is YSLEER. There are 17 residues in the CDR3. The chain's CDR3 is CASSQARLGPRGNEQFF. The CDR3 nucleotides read TGCGCCAGCAGCCAAGCCCGCTTGGGACCCAGGGGGAATGAGCAGTTCTTC.

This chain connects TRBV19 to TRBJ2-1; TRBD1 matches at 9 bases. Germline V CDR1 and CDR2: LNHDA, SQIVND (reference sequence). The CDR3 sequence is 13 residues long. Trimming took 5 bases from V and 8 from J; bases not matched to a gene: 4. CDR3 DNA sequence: TGTGCCAGTAGTCCAGGACAGGGGTATGAGCAGTTCTTC. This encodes CASSPGQGYEQFF. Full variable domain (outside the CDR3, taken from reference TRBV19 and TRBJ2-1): DGGITQSPKYLFRKEGQNVTLSCEQNLNHDAMYWYRQDPGQGLRLIYYSQIVNDFQKGDIAEGYSVSREKKESFPLTVTSAQKNPTAFYLCASSPGQGYEQFFGPGTRLTVL.